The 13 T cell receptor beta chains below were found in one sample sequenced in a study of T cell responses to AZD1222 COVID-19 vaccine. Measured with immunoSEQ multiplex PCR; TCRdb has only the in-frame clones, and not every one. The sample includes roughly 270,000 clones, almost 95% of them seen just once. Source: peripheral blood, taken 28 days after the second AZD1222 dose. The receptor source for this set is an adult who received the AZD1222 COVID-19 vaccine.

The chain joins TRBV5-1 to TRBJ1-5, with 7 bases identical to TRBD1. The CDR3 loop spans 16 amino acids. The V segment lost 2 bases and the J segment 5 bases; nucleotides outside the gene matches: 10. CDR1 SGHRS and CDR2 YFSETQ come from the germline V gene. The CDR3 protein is CASSLRDSKKYQPQHF. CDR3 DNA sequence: TGCGCCAGCAGCTTAAGGGACAGCAAGAAGTATCAGCCCCAGCATTTT. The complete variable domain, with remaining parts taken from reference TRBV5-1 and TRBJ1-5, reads KAGVTQTPRYLIKTRGQQVTLSCSPISGHRSVSWYQQTPGQGLQFLFEYFSETQRNKGNFPGRFSGRQFSNSRSEMNVSTLELGDSALYLCASSLRDSKKYQPQHFGDGTRLSIL.

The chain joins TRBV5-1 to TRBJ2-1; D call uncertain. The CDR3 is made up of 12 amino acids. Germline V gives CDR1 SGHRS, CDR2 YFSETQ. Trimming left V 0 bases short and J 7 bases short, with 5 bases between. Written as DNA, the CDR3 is TGCGCCAGCAGCTTGGCCGAGAATGAGCAGTTCTTC. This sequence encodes CASSLAENEQFF.

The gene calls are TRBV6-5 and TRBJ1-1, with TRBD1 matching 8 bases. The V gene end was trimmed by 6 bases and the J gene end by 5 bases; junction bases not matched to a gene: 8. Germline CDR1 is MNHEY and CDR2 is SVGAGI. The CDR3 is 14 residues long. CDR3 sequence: CASRPGHRGTEAFF. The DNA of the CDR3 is TGTGCCAGCAGGCCGGGTCACAGGGGGACTGAAGCTTTCTTT.

The CDR3 reads CSAMDNFQQYF. The CDR3 DNA reads TGCAGTGCTATGGACAATTTTCAGCAGTACTTC. The chain has TRBV20-1 and TRBJ2-7, with D perhaps TRBD1 (5 bases). The CDR3 sequence is 11 residues long. Germline V gives CDR1 DFQATT, CDR2 SNEGSKA (reference sequence). The V end lost 4 bases, the J end lost 8 bases, and 12 bases lay between the germline ends.

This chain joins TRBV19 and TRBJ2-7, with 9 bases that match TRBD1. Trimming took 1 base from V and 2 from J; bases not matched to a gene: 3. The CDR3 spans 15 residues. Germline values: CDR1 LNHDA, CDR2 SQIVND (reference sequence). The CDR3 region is CASSIADRGPYEQYF. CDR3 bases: TGTGCCAGTAGTATAGCGGACAGGGGCCCCTACGAGCAGTACTTC.

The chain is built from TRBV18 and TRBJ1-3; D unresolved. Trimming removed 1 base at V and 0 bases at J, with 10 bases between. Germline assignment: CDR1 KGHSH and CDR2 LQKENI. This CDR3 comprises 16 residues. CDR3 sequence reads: CASSPRVESSGNTIYF. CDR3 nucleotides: TGTGCCAGCTCACCACGGGTGGAAAGCTCTGGAAACACCATATATTTT.

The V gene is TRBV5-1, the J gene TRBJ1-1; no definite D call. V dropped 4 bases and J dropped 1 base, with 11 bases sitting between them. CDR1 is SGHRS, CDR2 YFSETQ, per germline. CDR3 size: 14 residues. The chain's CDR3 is CASSGSTGNTEAFF. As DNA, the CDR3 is TGCGCCAGCAGCGGATCAACTGGGAACACTGAAGCTTTCTTT.

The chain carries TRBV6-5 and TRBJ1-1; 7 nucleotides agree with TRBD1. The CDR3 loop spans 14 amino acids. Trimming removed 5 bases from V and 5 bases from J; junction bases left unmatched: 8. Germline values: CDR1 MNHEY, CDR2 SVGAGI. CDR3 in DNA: TGTGCCAGCAGTCGGATGACAGGGATGACTGAAGCTTTCTTT. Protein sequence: CASSRMTGMTEAFF.

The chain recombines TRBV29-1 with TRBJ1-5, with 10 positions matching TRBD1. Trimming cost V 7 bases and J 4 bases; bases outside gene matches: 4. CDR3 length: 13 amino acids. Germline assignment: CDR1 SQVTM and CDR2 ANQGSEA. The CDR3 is CSAGTGVNQPQHF. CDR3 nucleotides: TGCAGCGCCGGGACAGGGGTGAATCAGCCCCAGCATTTT. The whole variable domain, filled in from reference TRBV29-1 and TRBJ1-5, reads SAVISQKPSRDICQRGTSLTIQCQVDSQVTMMFWYRQQPGQSLTLIATANQGSEATYESGFVIDKFPISRPNLTFSTLTVSNMSPEDSSIYLCSAGTGVNQPQHFGDGTRLSIL.

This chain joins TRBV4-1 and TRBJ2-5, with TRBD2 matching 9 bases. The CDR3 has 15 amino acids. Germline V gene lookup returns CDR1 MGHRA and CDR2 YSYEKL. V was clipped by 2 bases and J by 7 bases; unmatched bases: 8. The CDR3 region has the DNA TGCGCCAGCAGCCAACTGGGACTAGCTGGGGGGACCCAGTACTTC. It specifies CASSQLGLAGGTQYF.

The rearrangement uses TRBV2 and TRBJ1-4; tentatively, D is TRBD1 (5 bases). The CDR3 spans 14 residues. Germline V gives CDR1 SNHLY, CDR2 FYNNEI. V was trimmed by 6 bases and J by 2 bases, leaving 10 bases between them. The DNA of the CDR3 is TGTGCCAGCAGGGGGGGAAGGACTAATGAAAAACTGTTTTTT. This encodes CASRGGRTNEKLFF. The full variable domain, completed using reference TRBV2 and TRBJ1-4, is EPEVTQTPSHQVTQMGQEVILRCVPISNHLYFYWYRQILGQKVEFLVSFYNNEISEKSEIFDDQFSVERPDGSNFTLKIRSTKLEDSAMYFCASRGGRTNEKLFFGSGTQLSVL.

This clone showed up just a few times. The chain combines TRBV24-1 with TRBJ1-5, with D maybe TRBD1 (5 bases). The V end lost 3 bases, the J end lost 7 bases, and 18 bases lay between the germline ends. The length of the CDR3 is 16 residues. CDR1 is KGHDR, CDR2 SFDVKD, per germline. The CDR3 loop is CATSDGAGRLYQPQHF. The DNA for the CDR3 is TGTGCCACCAGTGATGGAGCGGGGCGGTTATACCAGCCCCAGCATTTT.

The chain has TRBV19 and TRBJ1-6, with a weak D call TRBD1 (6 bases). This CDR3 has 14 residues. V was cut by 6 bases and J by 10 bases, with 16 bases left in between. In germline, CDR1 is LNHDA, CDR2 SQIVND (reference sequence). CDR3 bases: TGTGCCAGTAGGGCGGACAGTCTACGATCACCCCTCCACTTT. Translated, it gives CASRADSLRSPLHF.